The source of this T cell receptor (beta chain) is a study of beta chain features in type 1 diabetes. In the study overall: Cells sorted and examined across all samples totaled almost 110 million.

The germline V and J ends were trimmed by 6 bases and 8 bases, with 14 bases remaining between them. The CDR3 runs to 12 residues. From germline, CDR1 is GTSNPN and CDR2 SVGIG (reference sequence). This clone came up a few times. The entirety of the isolated RNA underwent reverse transcription, so expressed TCRB transcripts were sequenced. Only in-frame clones appear in the TCRdb table, and some are missing; sequencing was by immunoSEQ multiplex PCR. The repertoire holds more than 300,000 clones, with over 13% as singletons. The sequence derives from a woman between 18 and 30 years old in good health. The sequencing sample was made of naive CD4+ T cells from blood. The chain links TRBV30 to TRBJ2-1, with D maybe TRBD1 (8 bases). CDR3 DNA: TGTGCCTGCGACAGGGGAGGGGATGAGCAGTTCTTC. Translating it yields CACDRGGDEQFF.